One sample yielded the 29 T cell receptor beta chains listed below, sequenced in a study of T cell responses to AZD1222 COVID-19 vaccine. Some clones are missing from TCRdb's copy, which holds only in-frame ones; the method was immunoSEQ multiplex PCR. The sample consists of approximately 110,000 clones, nearly 90% of them appearing once. Here the sequenced sample was peripheral blood, taken on day 0 of AZD1222 vaccination. The source of these receptors is an adult in good health.

The chain is built from TRBV2 and TRBJ1-2; possibly TRBD1 for D (5 bases). CDR3 length: 13 residues. V was trimmed by 4 bases and J by 3 bases, leaving 9 bases between them. CDR1 is SNHLY, CDR2 FYNNEI, per germline. This chain's CDR3 is CASSGGVYYGYTF. The CDR3 region has the DNA TGTGCCAGCAGTGGGGGGGTTTACTATGGCTACACCTTC.

V gene TRBV5-1 combines with J gene TRBJ2-7; 9 positions agree with TRBD1. The CDR3 loop spans 14 amino acids. V lost 3 bases, J lost 6 bases, and 7 bases stayed unmatched. Germline CDR1 is SGHRS and CDR2 is YFSETQ. CDR3: CASSSRDRAGEQYF. The CDR3 nucleotides are TGCGCCAGCAGCTCCCGGGACAGGGCGGGCGAGCAGTACTTC.

The rearrangement links TRBV5-8 to TRBJ2-7, with D maybe TRBD2 (5 bases). The CDR3 sequence is 14 residues long. V lost 0 bases to trimming and J lost 3 bases, with 10 bases between them. Germline loops: CDR1 SGHTS, CDR2 YDEGEE. The CDR3 protein is CASSLALGSYEQYF. CDR3 nucleotides: TGTGCCAGCAGCTTGGCTTTAGGGAGCTACGAGCAGTACTTC.

The chain couples TRBV6-5 to TRBJ1-1; D unclear. Trimming took off 0 bases at V and 4 bases at J, with 9 bases between the two ends. The CDR3 extends over 14 amino acids. Germline CDR1 and CDR2: MNHEY and SVGAGI. The CDR3 region is CASSYSPGSTEAFF. In DNA form, the CDR3 reads TGTGCCAGCAGTTACTCACCGGGGTCCACTGAAGCTTTCTTT.

The chain employs TRBV30 and TRBJ2-2, with 9 bases lining up with TRBD2. V was clipped by 6 bases and J by 1 base; unmatched bases: 3. The V gene's germline CDR1 is GTSNPN and CDR2 SVGIG (reference sequence). This CDR3 spans 14 amino acids. CDR3 region: CACRTSENTGELFF. The CDR3 region has the DNA TGTGCCTGCCGGACTAGCGAGAACACCGGGGAGCTGTTTTTT.

This clone was detected a few times. V usage is TRBV6-1 and J usage is TRBJ1-2; D is perhaps TRBD1 (6 bases). Per germline, CDR1 MNHNS and CDR2 SASEGT. With 3 bases removed from V and 4 bases from J, the gap between germline ends came to 15 bases. This CDR3 spans 15 amino acids. The CDR3: CASSDRDMRLYGYTF. DNA of the CDR3: TGTGCCAGCAGTGATAGGGACATGAGACTCTATGGCTACACCTTC.

This clone showed up just once. This rearrangement joins TRBV6-5 to TRBJ1-6; 11 bases match TRBD1. Germline CDR1 MNHEY, CDR2 SVGAGI. The CDR3 is 14 residues long. Trimming cost V 2 bases and J 9 bases; bases outside gene matches: 0. As DNA, the CDR3 is TGTGCCAGCAGTTACGGGACAGGGGGTTCACCCCTCCACTTT. Protein product: CASSYGTGGSPLHF.

V usage is TRBV27 and J usage is TRBJ2-2, with 12 bases aligning to TRBD2. Germline V gene sequence: CDR1 MNHEY, CDR2 SMNVEV (reference sequence). V lost 0 bases to trimming and J lost 5 bases; unmatched junction nucleotides: 7. There are 18 residues in the CDR3. CDR3 DNA: TGTGCCAGCAGTTTATCAGGGCTAGCGGGAGGGTGGACCGGGGAGCTGTTTTTT. It is translated as CASSLSGLAGGWTGELFF.

This clone was seen more than once but under ten times. V and J are TRBV30 and TRBJ1-5; D not certain. The ends were cut back, 4 bases at V and 2 bases at J, with 18 bases in the middle. There are 16 residues in the CDR3. Germline CDR1 and CDR2: GTSNPN and SVGIG (reference sequence). CDR3 residues: CAWKGSEPGGNQPQHF. The CDR3 bases are TGTGCCTGGAAAGGATCGGAGCCCGGGGGCAATCAGCCCCAGCATTTT.

This sequence joins TRBV28 and TRBJ1-1, with D possibly matching TRBD1 (5 bases). CDR1 and CDR2 (germline): MDHEN, SYDVKM. This CDR3 region has 11 residues. The CDR3 region is CEARTNTEAFF. CDR3 DNA sequence: TGTGAAGCCCGGACAAACACTGAAGCTTTCTTT.

The chain employs TRBV10-2 and TRBJ1-6, with TRBD1 identical over 8 bases. The V segment lost 5 bases and the J segment 8 bases; nucleotides outside the gene matches: 8. Per the germline V gene, CDR1 is WSHSY and CDR2 is SAAADI. This CDR3 region has 15 residues. CDR3 DNA: TGCGCCAGCAGTTACAGGGGGGGAAGGGATTCACCCCTCCACTTT. Protein: CASSYRGGRDSPLHF.

The chain joins TRBV7-9 to TRBJ2-5; TRBD1 aligns across 9 bases. V gave up 5 bases and J gave up 6 bases; unmatched junction bases: 13. The V gene's germline CDR1 is SEHNR and CDR2 FQNEAQ (reference sequence). There are 16 residues in the CDR3. CDR3 sequence (DNA): TGTGCCAGCAGCCTGGGGCCGGGACAGGGCTCTCAGACCCAGTACTTC. Protein: CASSLGPGQGSQTQYF.

The chain is built from TRBV3-1 (or the pseudogene TRBV3-2) and TRBJ1-2; TRBD1 agrees at 10 bases. Germline assignment: CDR1 LGHDT and CDR2 YNNKEL (reference sequence). The length of the CDR3 is 17 residues. After removal of 2 bases from V and 3 bases from J, the junction contained 9 bases not matched to a gene. The CDR3 reads CASSQTGTGVGDYGYTF. The CDR3 nucleotides are TGTGCCAGCAGCCAAACCGGGACAGGGGTGGGGGACTATGGCTACACCTTC.

The chain carries TRBV20-1 and TRBJ2-1; D gene uncertain. The CDR3 extends over 11 amino acids. From germline, CDR1 is DFQATT and CDR2 SNEGSKA (reference sequence). The V end lost 7 bases, the J end lost 7 bases, and 11 bases lay between the germline ends. CDR3 protein: CSGADRNEQFF. Written as DNA, the CDR3 is TGCAGTGGGGCGGATAGGAATGAGCAGTTCTTC.

The V and J genes are TRBV6-5 and TRBJ2-2; 7 bases are a match to TRBD2. The CDR3 runs to 16 residues. V lost 2 bases to trimming and J lost 4 bases; unmatched junction nucleotides: 7. Germline V lookup: CDR1 MNHEY, CDR2 SVGAGI. Here the CDR3 reads CASSYGREPGTGELFF. CDR3 in DNA: TGTGCCAGCAGTTACGGGCGGGAGCCTGGCACCGGGGAGCTGTTTTTT.

Only a few counts were recorded for this clone. The genes are TRBV7-8 and TRBJ1-5; unclear D gene. Trimming took 1 base from V and 0 from J, leaving 4 bases between them. In germline, CDR1 is SGHVS, CDR2 FQNEAQ. There are 14 residues in the CDR3. The CDR3 region has the DNA TGTGCCAGCAGCTTAGAGTTTAGCAATCAGCCCCAGCATTTT. Its translation is CASSLEFSNQPQHF.

This chain links TRBV6-5 with TRBJ2-5; D may be TRBD2 (7 bases). Between the trimmed V and J ends, which lost 0 bases and 5 bases, there was a span of 13 bases. This CDR3 is built from 15 residues. The germline gives CDR1 MNHEY, CDR2 SVGAGI. The CDR3 here is CASSYSTGGVETQYF. The CDR3 region has the DNA TGTGCCAGCAGTTACTCGACGGGGGGCGTTGAGACCCAGTACTTC.

This chain joins TRBV5-4 and TRBJ1-1, with TRBD1 matching over 7 bases. The CDR3 runs 15 residues. Looked up from germline, CDR1 is SGHNT and CDR2 is YYREEE (reference sequence). The ends lost 2 bases at V and 1 base at J; junction bases unmatched: 5. This CDR3 is CASSFLGQWNTEAFF. CDR3 DNA sequence: TGTGCCAGCAGCTTCTTGGGACAGTGGAACACTGAAGCTTTCTTT.

The genes are TRBV28 and TRBJ1-2; D might be TRBD1 (5 bases). The CDR3 covers 12 residues. V was cut by 11 bases and J by 8 bases, with 18 bases left in between. The germline V gene encodes CDR1 MDHEN and CDR2 SYDVKM. This CDR3 reads CASEQASLGYTF. In nucleotides, the CDR3 is TGTGCCTCCGAACAGGCCTCCCTGGGCTACACCTTC.

The genes are TRBV7-9 and TRBJ1-4; D gene ambiguous. Looked up from germline, CDR1 is SEHNR and CDR2 is FQNEAQ (reference sequence). Trimming removed 6 bases from V and 6 bases from J, with 11 bases in between. This CDR3 region has 13 residues. CDR3 amino acids: CASSRSGDEKLFF. DNA of the CDR3: TGTGCCAGCAGTAGGTCTGGGGATGAAAAACTGTTTTTT.

The genes are TRBV5-1 and TRBJ2-1; 7 positions agree with TRBD2. From germline, CDR1 is SGHRS and CDR2 YFSETQ. Trimming took 1 base from V and 6 from J; bases not matched to a gene: 4. The CDR3 consists of 14 residues. The CDR3 loop is CASSLTGGSNEQFF. The CDR3 DNA is TGCGCCAGCAGCTTGACGGGAGGAAGCAATGAGCAGTTCTTC.

The V and J genes are TRBV4-1 and TRBJ2-3; 10 bases agree with TRBD1. Germline CDR1 and CDR2: MGHRA and YSYEKL. The CDR3 spans 16 residues. Trimming removed 3 bases from V and 1 base from J; junction bases left unmatched: 4. CDR3 sequence reads: CASSQFDRGRTDTQYF. CDR3 bases: TGCGCCAGCAGCCAGTTCGACAGGGGGCGCACAGATACGCAGTATTTT.

This clone showed up just once. V usage is TRBV25-1 and J usage is TRBJ2-1; D is undetermined. Trimming left V 4 bases short and J 8 bases short, with 9 bases between. Per the germline V gene, CDR1 is MGHDK and CDR2 is SYGVNS. CDR3 length: 12 amino acids. The CDR3 region is CASSASGDEQFF. For the CDR3, the DNA is TGTGCCAGCAGTGCGAGTGGGGATGAGCAGTTCTTC.

CDR3 sequence reads: CASSYPRGTNQETQYF. For the CDR3, the DNA is TGTGCCAGCAGTTACCCGAGGGGGACTAACCAAGAGACCCAGTACTTC. V usage is TRBV6-5 and J usage is TRBJ2-5, with a possible D match to TRBD2 (7 bases). With 2 bases removed from V and 0 bases from J, the gap between germline ends came to 13 bases. This CDR3 contains 16 residues. Per germline, CDR1 MNHEY and CDR2 SVGAGI.

The chain employs TRBV12-3 or TRBV12-4 and TRBJ2-3; D call uncertain. The CDR3 length is 12 residues. The V end was cut by 7 bases, the J end by 1 base, with 6 bases between. CDR3 sequence reads: CASTKGTDTQYF. Here the CDR3 DNA reads TGTGCCAGCACGAAGGGCACAGATACGCAGTATTTT.

The rearrangement joins TRBV6-4 to TRBJ1-2; D not certain. Germline V gene data show CDR1 as MRHNA and CDR2 as SNTAGT. The ends were cut back, 2 bases at V and 6 bases at J, with 13 bases in the middle. This CDR3 spans 14 amino acids. The CDR3 nucleotides read TGTGCCAGCAGTGACGGGGAAGGGTCTCATGGCTACACCTTC. The encoded protein is CASSDGEGSHGYTF.

This clone occurred once. J is TRBJ2-7 and V is TRBV15; 7 bases agree with TRBD1. CDR1 LNHNV and CDR2 YYDKDF come from the germline V gene (reference sequence). This CDR3 region has 17 residues. After removal of 0 bases from V and 0 bases from J, the junction contained 8 bases not matched to a gene. The CDR3 reads CATSRDQLAGGSYEQYF. CDR3 bases: TGTGCCACCAGCAGAGATCAGTTGGCAGGGGGCTCCTACGAGCAGTACTTC.

The chain has TRBV28 and TRBJ2-7; 7 bases map to TRBD1. Trimming at V came to 1 base and at J to 0 bases, leaving 6 bases not matched to a gene. The germline V gene encodes CDR1 MDHEN and CDR2 SYDVKM. This CDR3 region has 16 residues. This CDR3 is CASSLSRDSSSYEQYF. The DNA of the CDR3 is TGTGCCAGCAGTTTATCCCGGGACAGTAGCTCCTACGAGCAGTACTTC.

V is TRBV5-6 and J is TRBJ2-5; 10 nucleotides match TRBD1. The CDR3 has 15 amino acids. Germline-derived CDR1 and CDR2 are SGHDT and YYEEEE. The V segment lost 3 bases and the J segment 5 bases; nucleotides outside the gene matches: 7. CDR3 coding DNA: TGTGCCAGCAGCTATAGGACAGGGGGATTGGAGACCCAGTACTTC. Its protein product is CASSYRTGGLETQYF.